Each of the 18 T cell receptor beta chains below was sequenced from the same sample in a study of T-cell reconstitution after alpha-beta-depleted transplantation in children (dated by TCRdb to 2016 to 2017). Libraries were built with PCR. This sample was sequenced with an Illumina HiSeq 2500. To normalize quantification of the TCRbeta repertoire, the TCR libraries were built with molecular barcoding that relied on unique molecular identifiers. The raw public data were reprocessed by TCRdb itself: fastp quality trimming at Q25, MiXCR clonotype calling, in-frame beta chains only. Each entry is one CDR3 protein sequence, shown with its most common DNA and genes. The sample table lists approximately 300,000 distinct CDR3 sequences, about 9.9% of them with a count of one. The top ten hold 23% of the sample. The sample's treatment or condition, from its label and the paper: allogeneic hematopoietic cell transplantation with graft depleted of TCRalphabeta T cells and CD19 B cells.

Sequences were derived from peripheral blood, sampled 180 days after TCRalphabeta/CD19-depleted stem cell transplant. Receptors originate from a male patient between 2 and 15 years old who had a stem cell transplant for chronic granulomatous disease, so the T cells may come from the graft donor.

This chain connects TRBV12-3 or TRBV12-4 to TRBJ2-2; 9 nucleotides line up with TRBD1. V lost 5 bases and J lost 5; bases outside the gene matches: 9. CDR3 length equals 16 residues. Here the CDR3 reads CASSHPDRGGTGELFF. In DNA, the CDR3 is TGTGCCAGCAGTCACCCGGACAGGGGTGGGACCGGGGAGCTGTTTTTT.

There are many counts of this clonotype. The chain has TRBV5-1 and TRBJ2-1, with 11 bases fitting TRBD2. The CDR3 contains 15 residues. Trimming at V came to 1 base and at J to 5 bases, leaving 2 bases not matched to a gene. CDR1 is SGHRS, CDR2 YFSETQ, per germline. CDR3 sequence (DNA): TGCGCCAGCAGCTTGTCACTAGCGGGAGACAATGAGCAGTTCTTC. It yields the protein CASSLSLAGDNEQFF.

In this sample, this clonotype turned up many times. V gene TRBV18 combines with J gene TRBJ2-1; D is possibly TRBD1 or TRBD2 (5 bases each). Trimming removed 6 bases at V and 4 bases at J, with 16 bases between. This CDR3 comprises 15 residues. Germline V gene lookup returns CDR1 KGHSH and CDR2 LQKENI. This CDR3 reads CASSPVTRGYNEQFF. In DNA form, the CDR3 reads TGTGCCAGCTCCCCGGTTACGAGGGGATACAATGAGCAGTTCTTC.

This clonotype showed up many times. The chain couples TRBV28 to TRBJ1-1; the match to TRBD1 covers 8 bases. The V segment lost 4 bases and the J segment 3 bases; nucleotides outside the gene matches: 4. The CDR3 is made up of 14 amino acids. Germline lookup yields CDR1 MDHEN and CDR2 SYDVKM. In nucleotides, the CDR3 is TGTGCCAGCAGTTACAGGGGGAGGGACACTGAAGCTTTCTTT. It translates to CASSYRGRDTEAFF.

This clonotype was counted at least ten times. This chain joins TRBV12-3 or TRBV12-4 and TRBJ2-2; TRBD2 agrees at 11 bases. The CDR3 has 16 amino acids. V shed 3 bases and J 1 base; nucleotides not matched to a gene: 1. The CDR3 region is CASSFTSGGNTGELFF. Written as DNA, the CDR3 is TGTGCCAGCAGTTTTACTAGCGGGGGGAACACCGGGGAGCTGTTTTTT.

Ten or more counts support this clonotype. V and J are TRBV29-1 and TRBJ2-7, with D possibly called TRBD1 or TRBD2 (5 bases each). Trimming took 5 bases from V and 3 from J, leaving 14 bases between them. CDR3 size: 13 residues. The germline V gene encodes CDR1 SQVTM and CDR2 ANQGSEA. CDR3 in amino acids: CSVTGPPRYEQYF. The DNA of the CDR3 is TGCAGCGTTACGGGACCCCCTCGCTACGAGCAGTACTTC.

Ten or more counts support this clonotype. The chain links TRBV5-1 to TRBJ1-1, with a weak D call TRBD1 (6 bases). In germline, CDR1 is SGHRS, CDR2 YFSETQ. The CDR3 totals 15 residues. V lost 2 bases and J lost 4, with 15 bases in between. CDR3 sequence: CASSLNQGPRTEAFF. CDR3 sequence (DNA): TGCGCCAGCAGCTTAAACCAGGGGCCTCGCACTGAAGCTTTCTTT. The variable domain in full, completed from reference TRBV5-1 and TRBJ1-1, reads KAGVTQTPRYLIKTRGQQVTLSCSPISGHRSVSWYQQTPGQGLQFLFEYFSETQRNKGNFPGRFSGRQFSNSRSEMNVSTLELGDSALYLCASSLNQGPRTEAFFGQGTRLTVV.

The table lists this clonotype with many counts. This chain links TRBV5-1 with TRBJ2-3, with D hard to call. V lost 0 bases and J 6 bases, leaving 14 bases between the germline ends. This CDR3 is built from 15 residues. The germline gives CDR1 SGHRS, CDR2 YFSETQ. The CDR3 is CASSLVDTGGDTQYF. DNA for the CDR3: TGCGCCAGCAGCTTGGTCGACACCGGTGGCGATACGCAGTATTTT.

This clonotype was seen a few times. This chain uses TRBV20-1 with TRBJ2-3; a weak D match, TRBD1 (6 bases). The V gene's germline CDR1 is DFQATT and CDR2 SNEGSKA (reference sequence). The CDR3 has 15 amino acids. Deletions cut 0 bases from V and 4 bases from J, with 14 bases between. The CDR3 reads CSARDPGRGADTQYF. CDR3 DNA: TGCAGTGCTAGAGATCCCGGCAGGGGTGCAGATACGCAGTATTTT.

In this sample, this clonotype turned up many times. The CDR3: CASSNVPGGPGEQFF. CDR3 bases: TGCGCCAGCAGCAACGTTCCGGGAGGGCCGGGTGAGCAGTTCTTC. The chain has TRBV5-1 and TRBJ2-1, with 8 positions matching TRBD2. The CDR3 is made up of 15 amino acids. V shed 4 bases and J 9 bases; nucleotides not matched to a gene: 12. Germline V gene sequence: CDR1 SGHRS, CDR2 YFSETQ.

A word on this clonotype: A much larger clone lies one base from this, so it may be a read error. The missing conserved phenylalanine or tryptophan at the end of this CDR3 makes a read error likely. This chain uses TRBV12-3 or TRBV12-4 with TRBJ1-2, with D possibly matching TRBD1 (5 bases). There are 12 residues in the CDR3. V was trimmed by 6 bases and J by 8 bases, leaving 13 bases between them. The CDR3: CASSPGAWGYTI. The DNA for the CDR3 is TGTGCCAGCAGCCCTGGGGCATGGGGCTACACCATC.

The chain links TRBV6-5 to TRBJ1-2, with D possibly being TRBD1 (5 bases). Trimming took 2 bases from V and 0 from J, leaving 13 bases between them. CDR1 and CDR2 from the germline V gene are MNHEY and SVGAGI. CDR3 length: 16 residues. The CDR3 here is CASSYLQRGSNYGYTF. In DNA, the CDR3 is TGTGCCAGCAGTTACCTTCAGCGGGGCTCTAACTATGGCTACACCTTC.

This clonotype was detected ten times or more. The chain couples TRBV12-3 or TRBV12-4 to TRBJ2-2, with 9 bases that match TRBD1. The CDR3 runs 16 residues. J gave up 1 base and V 6 bases, and 6 bases lay outside the gene matches. CDR3 in DNA: TGTGCCAGCAGCCCGAACAGGGGGCGGAACACCGGGGAGCTGTTTTTT. Amino acids: CASSPNRGRNTGELFF.

On this clonotype: This may be a read error: a much more frequent sequence differs by one nucleotide. V is TRBV4-2 and J is TRBJ2-2; TRBD2 aligns across 8 bases. Germline CDR1 LGHNA, CDR2 YNFKEQ. V dropped 4 bases and J dropped 5; count of bases not matched to a gene: 15. The CDR3 totals 18 residues. CDR3 coding DNA: TGTGCCAGCAGCCCCCATCTTGGCGGGGGGATGGGAACCGGGGAGCTGTTTTTT. Translated, it gives CASSPHLGGGMGTGELFF.

This clonotype has ten or more counts. The J gene is TRBJ2-7, the V gene TRBV27; D is unclear. This CDR3 is 13 amino acids long. The V gene's germline CDR1 is MNHEY and CDR2 SMNVEV (reference sequence). V dropped 5 bases and J dropped 5 bases, with 13 bases sitting between them. CDR3 DNA: TGTGCCAGCAGTCGTCAAAACGGTGACGAGCAGTACTTC. This gives the protein CASSRQNGDEQYF.

This clonotype has ten or more counts. The chain is built from TRBV20-1 and TRBJ2-3; D perhaps matches TRBD1 (6 bases). V was clipped by 0 bases and J by 9 bases, with 16 bases between them. The CDR3 extends over 14 amino acids. Germline-derived CDR1 and CDR2 are DFQATT and SNEGSKA (reference sequence). The CDR3 spells CSAREGPGHLTQYF. The CDR3 DNA follows: TGCAGTGCTAGAGAAGGGCCGGGACACCTGACGCAGTATTTT.

A word on this clonotype: A single base separates this from a much larger clone, so it may be a read error. The missing conserved phenylalanine or tryptophan at the end of this CDR3 makes a read error likely. The chain is built from TRBV20-1 and TRBJ1-1; no clear D. Trimming removed 4 bases from V and 1 base from J, with 4 bases in between. The CDR3 is made up of 11 amino acids. The germline gives CDR1 DFQATT, CDR2 SNEGSKA (reference sequence). Here the CDR3 reads CSANRNTEAFI. In nucleotides, the CDR3 is TGCAGTGCTAACAGGAACACTGAAGCTTTCATT.

This clonotype turned up a few times. The J gene is TRBJ2-1, the V gene TRBV25-1; 8 bases map to TRBD2. Losses at the gene ends were 3 bases for V and 6 bases for J; bases not matched to a gene: 7. CDR3 length equals 15 residues. The germline V gene encodes CDR1 MGHDK and CDR2 SYGVNS. The CDR3 DNA follows: TGTGCCAGCAGTGACCGGGGGGGGGTGGGCAATGAGCAGTTCTTC. It translates to CASSDRGGVGNEQFF.